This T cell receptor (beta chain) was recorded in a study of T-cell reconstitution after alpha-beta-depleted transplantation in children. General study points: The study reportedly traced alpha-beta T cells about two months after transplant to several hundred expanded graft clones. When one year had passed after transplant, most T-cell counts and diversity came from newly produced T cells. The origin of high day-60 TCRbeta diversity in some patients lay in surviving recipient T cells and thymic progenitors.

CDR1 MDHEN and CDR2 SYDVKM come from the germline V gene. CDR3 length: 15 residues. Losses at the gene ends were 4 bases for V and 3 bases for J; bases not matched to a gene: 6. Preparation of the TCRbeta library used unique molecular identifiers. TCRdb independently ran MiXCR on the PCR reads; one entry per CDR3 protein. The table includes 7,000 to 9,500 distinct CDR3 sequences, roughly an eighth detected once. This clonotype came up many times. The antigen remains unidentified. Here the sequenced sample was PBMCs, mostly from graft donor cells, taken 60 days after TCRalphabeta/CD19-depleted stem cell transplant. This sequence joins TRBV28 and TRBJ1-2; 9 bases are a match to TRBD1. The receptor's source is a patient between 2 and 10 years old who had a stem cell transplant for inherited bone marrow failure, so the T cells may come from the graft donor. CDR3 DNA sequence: TGTGCCAGCAGTTCGGGACAGGGAAGTTACTATGGCTACACCTTC. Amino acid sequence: CASSSGQGSYYGYTF.